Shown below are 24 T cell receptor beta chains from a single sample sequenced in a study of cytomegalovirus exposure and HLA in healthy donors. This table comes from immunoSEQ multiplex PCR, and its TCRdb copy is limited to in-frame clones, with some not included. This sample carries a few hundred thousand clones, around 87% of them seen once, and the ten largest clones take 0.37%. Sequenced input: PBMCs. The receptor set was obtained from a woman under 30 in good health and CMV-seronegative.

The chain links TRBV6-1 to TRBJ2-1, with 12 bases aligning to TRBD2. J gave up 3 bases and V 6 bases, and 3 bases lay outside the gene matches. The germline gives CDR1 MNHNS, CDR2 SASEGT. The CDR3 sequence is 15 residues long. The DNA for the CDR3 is TGTGCCAGCAGCCGGACTAGCGGGATCTACAATGAGCAGTTCTTC. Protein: CASSRTSGIYNEQFF.

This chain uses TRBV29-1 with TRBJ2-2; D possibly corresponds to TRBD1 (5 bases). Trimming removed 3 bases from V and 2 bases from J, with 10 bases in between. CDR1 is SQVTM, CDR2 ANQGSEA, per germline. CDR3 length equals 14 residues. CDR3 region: CSVEGQGNTGELFF. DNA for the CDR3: TGCAGCGTTGAGGGTCAGGGTAACACCGGGGAGCTGTTTTTT.

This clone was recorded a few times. The CDR3 here is CASSGTGSQPQHF. For the CDR3, the DNA is TGCGCCAGCAGTGGGACAGGGTCTCAGCCCCAGCATTTT. The chain couples TRBV10-1 to TRBJ1-5; TRBD1 matches 8 bases. This CDR3 region has 13 residues. The V and J ends lost 4 bases and 6 bases, in that order; junction bases with no gene match: 2. The germline V gene encodes CDR1 WNHNN and CDR2 SYGVQD (reference sequence).

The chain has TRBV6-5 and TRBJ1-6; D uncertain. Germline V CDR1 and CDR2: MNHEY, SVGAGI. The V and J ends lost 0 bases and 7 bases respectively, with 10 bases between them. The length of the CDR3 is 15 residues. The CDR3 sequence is CASSYSSNSNSPLHF. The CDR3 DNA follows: TGTGCCAGCAGTTACTCGAGTAACTCAAATTCACCCCTCCACTTT.

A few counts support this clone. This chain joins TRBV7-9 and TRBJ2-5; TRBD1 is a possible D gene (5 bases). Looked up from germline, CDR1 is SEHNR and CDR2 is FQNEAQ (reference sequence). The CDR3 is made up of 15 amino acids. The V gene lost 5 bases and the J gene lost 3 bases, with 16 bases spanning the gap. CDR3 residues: CASSVTISGKETQYF. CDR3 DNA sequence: TGTGCCAGCAGCGTCACCATCTCAGGGAAAGAGACCCAGTACTTC.

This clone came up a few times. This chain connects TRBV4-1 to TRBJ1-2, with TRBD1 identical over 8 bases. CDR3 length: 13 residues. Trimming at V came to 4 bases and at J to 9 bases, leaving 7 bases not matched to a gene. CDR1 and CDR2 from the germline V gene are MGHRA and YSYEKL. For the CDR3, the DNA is TGCGCCAGCAGCCCGACAGGGGATTTTCGCTACACCTTC. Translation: CASSPTGDFRYTF.

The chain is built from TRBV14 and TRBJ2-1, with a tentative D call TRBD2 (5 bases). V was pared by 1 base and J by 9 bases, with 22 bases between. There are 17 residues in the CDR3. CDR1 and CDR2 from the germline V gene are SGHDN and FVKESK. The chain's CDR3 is CASSQVWSGVLVSEQFF. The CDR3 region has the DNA TGTGCCAGCAGCCAAGTCTGGAGCGGAGTACTGGTGAGTGAGCAGTTCTTC.

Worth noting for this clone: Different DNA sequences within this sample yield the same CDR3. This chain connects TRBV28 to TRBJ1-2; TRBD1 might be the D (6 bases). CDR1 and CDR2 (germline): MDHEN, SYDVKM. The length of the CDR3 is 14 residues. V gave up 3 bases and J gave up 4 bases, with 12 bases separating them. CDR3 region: CASSFGGQGYGYTF. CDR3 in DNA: TGTGCCAGCAGTTTTGGGGGCCAGGGCTATGGCTACACCTTC.

Here the CDR3 reads CASSQPSGGTDTQYF. DNA of the CDR3: TGCGCCAGCAGCCAACCTAGCGGGGGCACAGATACGCAGTATTTT. The rearrangement links TRBV4-1 to TRBJ2-3; the match to TRBD2 covers 9 bases. The CDR3 contains 15 residues. Germline V gene data show CDR1 as MGHRA and CDR2 as YSYEKL. V gave up 2 bases and J gave up 1 base; unmatched junction bases: 1.

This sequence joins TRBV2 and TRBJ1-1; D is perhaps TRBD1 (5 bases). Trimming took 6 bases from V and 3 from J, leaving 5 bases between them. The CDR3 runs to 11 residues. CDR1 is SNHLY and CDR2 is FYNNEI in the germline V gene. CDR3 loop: CASRGDTEAFF. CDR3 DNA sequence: TGTGCCAGCAGAGGGGACACTGAAGCTTTCTTT.

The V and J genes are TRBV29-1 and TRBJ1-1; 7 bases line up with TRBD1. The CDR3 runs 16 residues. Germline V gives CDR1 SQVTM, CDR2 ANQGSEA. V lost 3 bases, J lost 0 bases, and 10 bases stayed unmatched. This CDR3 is CSVDLGRGKMNTEAFF. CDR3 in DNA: TGCAGCGTTGATTTGGGCAGGGGGAAGATGAACACTGAAGCTTTCTTT.

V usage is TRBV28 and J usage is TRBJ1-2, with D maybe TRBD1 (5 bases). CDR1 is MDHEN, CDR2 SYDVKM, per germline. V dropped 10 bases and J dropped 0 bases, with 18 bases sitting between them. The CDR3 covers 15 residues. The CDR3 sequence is CAIGALRLANYGYTF. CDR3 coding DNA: TGTGCCATCGGGGCTCTGCGACTAGCTAACTATGGCTACACCTTC.

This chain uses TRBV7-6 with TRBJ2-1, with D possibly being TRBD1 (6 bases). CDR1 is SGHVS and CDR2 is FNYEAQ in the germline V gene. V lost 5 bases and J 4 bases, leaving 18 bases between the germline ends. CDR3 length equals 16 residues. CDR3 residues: CASSRTVGTYYNEQFF. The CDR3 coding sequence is TGTGCCAGCAGCCGAACGGTCGGGACATATTACAATGAGCAGTTCTTC.

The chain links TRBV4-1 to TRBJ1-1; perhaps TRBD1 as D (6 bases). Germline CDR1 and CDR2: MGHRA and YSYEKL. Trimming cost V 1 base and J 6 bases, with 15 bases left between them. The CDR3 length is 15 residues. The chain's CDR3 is CASSQVGTGRPEAFF. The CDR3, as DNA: TGCGCCAGCAGCCAAGTAGGAACAGGGCGTCCTGAAGCTTTCTTT.

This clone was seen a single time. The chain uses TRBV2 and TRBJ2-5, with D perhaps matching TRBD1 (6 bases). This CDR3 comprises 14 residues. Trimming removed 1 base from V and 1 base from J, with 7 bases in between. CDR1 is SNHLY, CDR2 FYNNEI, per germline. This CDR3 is CASSEGTVQETQYF. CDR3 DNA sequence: TGTGCCAGCAGTGAAGGGACAGTCCAAGAGACCCAGTACTTC. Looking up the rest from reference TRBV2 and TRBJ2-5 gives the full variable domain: EPEVTQTPSHQVTQMGQEVILRCVPISNHLYFYWYRQILGQKVEFLVSFYNNEISEKSEIFDDQFSVERPDGSNFTLKIRSTKLEDSAMYFCASSEGTVQETQYFGPGTRLLVL.

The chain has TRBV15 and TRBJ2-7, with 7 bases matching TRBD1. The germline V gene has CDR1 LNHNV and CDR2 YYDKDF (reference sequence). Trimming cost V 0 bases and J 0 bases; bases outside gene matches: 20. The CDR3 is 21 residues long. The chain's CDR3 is CATSRDAPGFLGQTYSYEQYF. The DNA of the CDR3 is TGTGCCACCAGCAGAGACGCCCCGGGGTTCCTGGGACAGACGTACTCCTACGAGCAGTACTTC. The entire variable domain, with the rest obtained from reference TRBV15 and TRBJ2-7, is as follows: DAMVIQNPRYQVTQFGKPVTLSCSQTLNHNVMYWYQQKSSQAPKLLFHYYDKDFNNEADTPDNFQSRRPNTSFCFLDIRSPGLGDTAMYLCATSRDAPGFLGQTYSYEQYFGPGTRLTVT.

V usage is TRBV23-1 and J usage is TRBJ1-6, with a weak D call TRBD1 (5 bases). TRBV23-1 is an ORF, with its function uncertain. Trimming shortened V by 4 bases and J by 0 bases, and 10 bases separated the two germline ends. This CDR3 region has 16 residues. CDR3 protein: CASSPGLSSYNSPLHF. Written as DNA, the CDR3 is TGCGCCAGCAGTCCAGGGTTAAGCTCCTATAATTCACCCCTCCACTTT.

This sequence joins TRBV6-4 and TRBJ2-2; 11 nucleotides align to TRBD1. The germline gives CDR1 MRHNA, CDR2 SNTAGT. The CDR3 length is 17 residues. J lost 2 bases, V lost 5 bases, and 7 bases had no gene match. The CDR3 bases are TGTGCCAGCAGTCTCGGACAGGGGGCGCGAAACACCGGGGAGCTGTTTTTT. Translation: CASSLGQGARNTGELFF.

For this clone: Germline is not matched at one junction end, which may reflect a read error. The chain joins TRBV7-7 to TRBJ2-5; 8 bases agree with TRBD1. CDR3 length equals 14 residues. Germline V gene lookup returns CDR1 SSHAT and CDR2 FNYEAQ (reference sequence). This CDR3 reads CASRDGQGQETQYF. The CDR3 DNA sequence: TGTGCTAGCAGAGATGGACAGGGCCAAGAGACCCAGTACTTC. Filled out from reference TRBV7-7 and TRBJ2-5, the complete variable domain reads GAGVSQSPRYKVTKRGQDVTLRCDPISSHATLYWYQQALGQGPEFLTYFNYEAQPDKSGLPSDRFSAERPEGSISTLTIQRTEQRDSAMYRCASRDGQGQETQYFGPGTRLLVL.

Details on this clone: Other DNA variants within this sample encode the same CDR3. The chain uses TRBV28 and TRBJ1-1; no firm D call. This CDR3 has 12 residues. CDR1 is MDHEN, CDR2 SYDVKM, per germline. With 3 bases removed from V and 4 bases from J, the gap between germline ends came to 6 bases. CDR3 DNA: TGTGCCAGCAGTTTTAGAGGCACTGAAGCTTTCTTT. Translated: CASSFRGTEAFF.

The CDR3 protein is CASSLRTRKAGELFF. The CDR3 nucleotides read TGTGCCAGCAGCTTAAGAACTAGGAAGGCCGGGGAGCTGTTTTTT. The V call is TRBV7-2, the J call TRBJ2-2; possible D gene TRBD2, 5 bases. With 2 bases removed from V and 6 bases from J, the gap between germline ends came to 13 bases. The CDR3 has 15 amino acids. Per germline, CDR1 SGHTA and CDR2 FQGNSA. The full variable domain, its missing parts supplied by reference TRBV7-2 and TRBJ2-2, is GAGVSQSPSNKVTEKGKDVELRCDPISGHTALYWYRQSLGQGLEFLIYFQGNSAPDKSGLPSDRFSAERTGGSVSTLTIQRTQQEDSAVYLCASSLRTRKAGELFFGEGSRLTVL.

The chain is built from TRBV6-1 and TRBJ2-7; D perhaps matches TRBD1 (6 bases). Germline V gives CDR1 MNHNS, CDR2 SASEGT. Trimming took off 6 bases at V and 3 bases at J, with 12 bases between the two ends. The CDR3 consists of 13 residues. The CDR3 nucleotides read TGTGCCAGCAGCATTACAGGGCACTACGAGCAGTACTTC. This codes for CASSITGHYEQYF.

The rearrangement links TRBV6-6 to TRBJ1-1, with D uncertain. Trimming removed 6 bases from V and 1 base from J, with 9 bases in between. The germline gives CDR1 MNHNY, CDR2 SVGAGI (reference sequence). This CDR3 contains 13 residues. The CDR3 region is CASRTSGNTEAFF. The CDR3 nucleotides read TGTGCCAGCAGGACATCAGGGAACACTGAAGCTTTCTTT.

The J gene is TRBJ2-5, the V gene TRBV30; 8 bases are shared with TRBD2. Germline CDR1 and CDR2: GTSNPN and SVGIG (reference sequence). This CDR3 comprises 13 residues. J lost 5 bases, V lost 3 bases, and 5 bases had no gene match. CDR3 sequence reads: CAWRGSGAETQYF. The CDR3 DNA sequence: TGTGCCTGGAGGGGTAGCGGGGCCGAGACCCAGTACTTC.